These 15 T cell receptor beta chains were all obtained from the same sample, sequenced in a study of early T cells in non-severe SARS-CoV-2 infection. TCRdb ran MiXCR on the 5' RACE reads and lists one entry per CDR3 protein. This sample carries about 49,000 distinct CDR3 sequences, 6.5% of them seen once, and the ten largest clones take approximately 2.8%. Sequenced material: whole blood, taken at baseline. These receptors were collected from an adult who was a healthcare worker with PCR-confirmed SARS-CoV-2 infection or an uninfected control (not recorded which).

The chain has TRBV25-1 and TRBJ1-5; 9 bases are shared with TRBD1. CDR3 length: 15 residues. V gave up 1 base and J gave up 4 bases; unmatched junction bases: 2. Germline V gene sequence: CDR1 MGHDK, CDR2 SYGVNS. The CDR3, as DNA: TGTGCCAGCAGTGAATCTGGACAGGGGAATCAGCCCCAGCATTTT. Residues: CASSESGQGNQPQHF.

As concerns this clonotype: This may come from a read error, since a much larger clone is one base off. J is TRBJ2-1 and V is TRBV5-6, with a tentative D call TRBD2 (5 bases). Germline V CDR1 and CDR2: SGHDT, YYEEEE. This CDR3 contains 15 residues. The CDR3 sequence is CVSSLAAVPYNEQFF. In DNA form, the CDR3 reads TGTGTCAGCAGCTTGGCAGCGGTCCCCTACAATGAGCAGTTCTTC.

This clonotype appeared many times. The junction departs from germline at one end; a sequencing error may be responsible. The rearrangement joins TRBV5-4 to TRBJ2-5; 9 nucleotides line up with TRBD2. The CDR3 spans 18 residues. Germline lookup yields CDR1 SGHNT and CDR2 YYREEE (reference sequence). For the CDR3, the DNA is TGTACCAGCAGCGAACGGGCTTTGGCGGGGGGGCCGAGAGAGACCCAGTACTTC. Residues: CTSSERALAGGPRETQYF.

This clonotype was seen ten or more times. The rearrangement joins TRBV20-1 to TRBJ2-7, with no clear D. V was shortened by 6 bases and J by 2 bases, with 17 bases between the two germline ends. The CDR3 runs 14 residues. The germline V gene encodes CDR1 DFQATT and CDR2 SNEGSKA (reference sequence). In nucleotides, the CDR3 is TGCAGTGCCAGAAAGTCAGATCCGGCCTACGAGCAGTACTTC. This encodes CSARKSDPAYEQYF.

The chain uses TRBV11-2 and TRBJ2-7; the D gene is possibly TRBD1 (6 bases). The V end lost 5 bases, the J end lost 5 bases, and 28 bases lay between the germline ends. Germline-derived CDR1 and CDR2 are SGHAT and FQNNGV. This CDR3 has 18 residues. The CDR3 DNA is TGTGCCAGCAGCGGAATTGCCGGGACACTAGGCCGTTGGAACGAGCAGTACTTC. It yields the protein CASSGIAGTLGRWNEQYF.

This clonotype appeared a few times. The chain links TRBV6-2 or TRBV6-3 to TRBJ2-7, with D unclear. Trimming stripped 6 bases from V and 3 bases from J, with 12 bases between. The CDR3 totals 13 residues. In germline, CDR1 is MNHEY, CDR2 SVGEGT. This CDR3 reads CASSQGPLYEQYF. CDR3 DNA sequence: TGTGCCAGCAGCCAAGGGCCCCTCTACGAGCAGTACTTC.

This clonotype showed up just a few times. For the CDR3, the DNA is TGTGCCAGCAGCTTAACCCGGGTCCTCACTGAAGCTTTCTTT. It yields the protein CASSLTRVLTEAFF. This chain links TRBV7-6 with TRBJ1-1; D not resolved. Germline CDR1 is SGHVS and CDR2 is FNYEAQ. This CDR3 has 14 residues. V was shortened by 2 bases and J by 4 bases, with 11 bases between the two germline ends.

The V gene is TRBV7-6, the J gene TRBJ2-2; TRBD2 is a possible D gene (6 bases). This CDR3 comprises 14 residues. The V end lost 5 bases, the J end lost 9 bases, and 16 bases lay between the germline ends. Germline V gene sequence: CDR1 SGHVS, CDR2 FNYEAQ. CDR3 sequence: CASSPGASARELFF. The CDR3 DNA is TGTGCCAGCAGCCCAGGCGCTAGCGCCAGGGAGCTGTTTTTT.

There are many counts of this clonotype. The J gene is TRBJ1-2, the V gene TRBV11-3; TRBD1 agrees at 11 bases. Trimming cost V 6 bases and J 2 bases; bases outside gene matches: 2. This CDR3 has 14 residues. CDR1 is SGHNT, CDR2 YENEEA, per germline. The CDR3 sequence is CASRRDRGNYGYTF. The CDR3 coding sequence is TGTGCCAGCAGAAGGGACAGGGGGAACTATGGCTACACCTTC.

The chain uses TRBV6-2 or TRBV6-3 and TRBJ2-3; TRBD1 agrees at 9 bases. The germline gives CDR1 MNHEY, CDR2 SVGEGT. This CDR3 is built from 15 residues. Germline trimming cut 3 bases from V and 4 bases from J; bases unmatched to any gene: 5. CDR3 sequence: CASSYWTGVPDTQYF. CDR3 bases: TGTGCCAGCAGTTATTGGACAGGGGTACCAGATACGCAGTATTTT.

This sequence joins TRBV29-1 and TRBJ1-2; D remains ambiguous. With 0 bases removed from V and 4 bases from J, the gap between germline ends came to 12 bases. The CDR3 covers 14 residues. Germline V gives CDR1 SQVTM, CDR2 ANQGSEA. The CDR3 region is CSVEEGEGSYGYTF. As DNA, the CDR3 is TGCAGCGTTGAAGAGGGAGAGGGAAGCTATGGCTACACCTTC.

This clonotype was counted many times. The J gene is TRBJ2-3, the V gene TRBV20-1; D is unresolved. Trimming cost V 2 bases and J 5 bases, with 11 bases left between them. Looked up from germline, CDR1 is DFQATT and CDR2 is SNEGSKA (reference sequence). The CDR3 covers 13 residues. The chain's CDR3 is CSARFQSRDTQYF. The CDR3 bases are TGCAGTGCTAGATTCCAGTCTAGAGATACGCAGTATTTT.

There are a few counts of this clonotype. The CDR3 sequence: CASSVGLAGSSGANVLTF. CDR3 sequence (DNA): TGTGCCAGCAGCGTAGGGCTAGCGGGGAGCTCTGGGGCCAACGTCCTGACTTTC. The chain recombines TRBV9 with TRBJ2-6, with 9 bases that match TRBD2. The CDR3 spans 18 residues. CDR1 is SGDLS, CDR2 YYNGEE, per germline. Losses at the gene ends were 0 bases for V and 0 bases for J; bases not matched to a gene: 4.

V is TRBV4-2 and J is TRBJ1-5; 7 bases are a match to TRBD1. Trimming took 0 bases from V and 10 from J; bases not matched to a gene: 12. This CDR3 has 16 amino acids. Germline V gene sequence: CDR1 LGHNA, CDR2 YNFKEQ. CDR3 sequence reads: CASSQDGGQIKEPQHF. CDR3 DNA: TGTGCCAGCAGCCAAGATGGGGGACAGATAAAGGAACCCCAGCATTTT.

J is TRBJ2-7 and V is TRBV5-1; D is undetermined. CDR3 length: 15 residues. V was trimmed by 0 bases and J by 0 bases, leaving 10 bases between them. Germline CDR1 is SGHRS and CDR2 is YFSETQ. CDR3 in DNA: TGCGCCAGCAGCTTGGAAGGGATGTACTCCTACGAGCAGTACTTC. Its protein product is CASSLEGMYSYEQYF.